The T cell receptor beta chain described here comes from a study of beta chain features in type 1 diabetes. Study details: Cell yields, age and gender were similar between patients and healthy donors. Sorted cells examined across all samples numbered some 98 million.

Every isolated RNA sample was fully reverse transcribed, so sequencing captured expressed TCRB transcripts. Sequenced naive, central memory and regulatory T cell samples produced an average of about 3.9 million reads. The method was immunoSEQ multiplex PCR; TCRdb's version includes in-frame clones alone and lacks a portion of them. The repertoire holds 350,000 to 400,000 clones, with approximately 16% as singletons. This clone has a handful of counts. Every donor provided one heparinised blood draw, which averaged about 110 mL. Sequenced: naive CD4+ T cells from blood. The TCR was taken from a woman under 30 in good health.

CDR3 sequence (DNA): TGTGCCAGTAGTGGGACTAGCGTCGGAGATACGCAGTATTTT. This translates into CASSGTSVGDTQYF. V gene TRBV19 combines with J gene TRBJ2-3; 10 nucleotides agree with TRBD2. Germline CDR1 and CDR2: LNHDA and SQIVND (reference sequence). J was trimmed by 5 bases and V by 5 bases; bases with no gene match: 4. CDR3 length: 14 amino acids.